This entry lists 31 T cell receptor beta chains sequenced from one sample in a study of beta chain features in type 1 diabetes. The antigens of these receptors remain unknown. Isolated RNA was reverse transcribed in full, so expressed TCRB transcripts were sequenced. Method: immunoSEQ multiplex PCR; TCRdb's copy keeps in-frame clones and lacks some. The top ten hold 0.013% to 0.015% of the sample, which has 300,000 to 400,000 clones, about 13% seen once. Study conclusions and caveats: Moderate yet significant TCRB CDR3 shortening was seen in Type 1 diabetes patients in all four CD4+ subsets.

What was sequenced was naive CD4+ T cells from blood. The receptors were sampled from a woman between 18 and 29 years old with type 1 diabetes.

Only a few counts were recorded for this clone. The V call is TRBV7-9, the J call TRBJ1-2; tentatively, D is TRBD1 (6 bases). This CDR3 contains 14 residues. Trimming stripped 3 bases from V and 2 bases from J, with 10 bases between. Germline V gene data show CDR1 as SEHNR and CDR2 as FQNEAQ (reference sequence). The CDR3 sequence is CASSFGQSNYGYTF. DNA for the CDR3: TGTGCCAGCAGCTTCGGACAGAGCAACTATGGCTACACCTTC.

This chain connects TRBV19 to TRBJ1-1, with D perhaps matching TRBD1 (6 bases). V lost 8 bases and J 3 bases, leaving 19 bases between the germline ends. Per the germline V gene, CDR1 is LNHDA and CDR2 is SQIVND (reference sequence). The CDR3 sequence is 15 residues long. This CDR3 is CASQGAGKGDTEAFF. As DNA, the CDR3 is TGTGCCAGTCAAGGGGCAGGGAAGGGGGACACTGAAGCTTTCTTT.

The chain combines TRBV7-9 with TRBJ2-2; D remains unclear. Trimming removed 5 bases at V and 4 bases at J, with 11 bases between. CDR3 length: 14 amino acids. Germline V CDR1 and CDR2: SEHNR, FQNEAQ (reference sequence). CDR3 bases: TGTGCCAGCAGCCTACCTTTGAGCACCGGGGAGCTGTTTTTT. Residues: CASSLPLSTGELFF.

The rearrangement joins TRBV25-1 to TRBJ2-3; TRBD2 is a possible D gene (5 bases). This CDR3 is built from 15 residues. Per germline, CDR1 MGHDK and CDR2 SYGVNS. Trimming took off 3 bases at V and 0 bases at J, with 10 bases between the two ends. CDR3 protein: CASSDSSGSTDTQYF. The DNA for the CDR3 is TGTGCCAGCAGTGACTCGAGCGGTAGCACAGATACGCAGTATTTT.

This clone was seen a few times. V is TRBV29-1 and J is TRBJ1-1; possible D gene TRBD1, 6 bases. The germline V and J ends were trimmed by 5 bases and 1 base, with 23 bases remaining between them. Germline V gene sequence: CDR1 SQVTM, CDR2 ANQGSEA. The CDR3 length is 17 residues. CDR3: CSVMRGWGHMANTEAFF. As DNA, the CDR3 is TGCAGCGTTATGAGAGGGTGGGGGCATATGGCGAACACTGAAGCTTTCTTT.

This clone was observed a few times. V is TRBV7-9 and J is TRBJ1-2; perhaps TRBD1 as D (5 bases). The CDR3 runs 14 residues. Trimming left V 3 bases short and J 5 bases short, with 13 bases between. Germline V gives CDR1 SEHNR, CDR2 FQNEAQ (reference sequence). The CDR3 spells CASSLTEGIYGYTF. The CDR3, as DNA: TGTGCCAGCAGCTTGACGGAGGGGATTTATGGCTACACCTTC.

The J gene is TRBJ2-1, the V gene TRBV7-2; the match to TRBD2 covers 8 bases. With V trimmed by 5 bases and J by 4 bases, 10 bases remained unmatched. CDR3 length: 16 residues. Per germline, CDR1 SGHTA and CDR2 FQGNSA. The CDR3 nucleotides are TGTGCCAGCAGCACTTCCGGGACTAGGGCGTACAATGAGCAGTTCTTC. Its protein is CASSTSGTRAYNEQFF.

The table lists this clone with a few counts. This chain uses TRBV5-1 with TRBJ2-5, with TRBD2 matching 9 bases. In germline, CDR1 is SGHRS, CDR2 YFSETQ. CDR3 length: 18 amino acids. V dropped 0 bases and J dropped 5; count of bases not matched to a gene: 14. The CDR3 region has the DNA TGCGCCAGCAGCTTGGTAGTAGCGGGAGAGAGACTCGCGGAGACCCAGTACTTC. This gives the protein CASSLVVAGERLAETQYF.

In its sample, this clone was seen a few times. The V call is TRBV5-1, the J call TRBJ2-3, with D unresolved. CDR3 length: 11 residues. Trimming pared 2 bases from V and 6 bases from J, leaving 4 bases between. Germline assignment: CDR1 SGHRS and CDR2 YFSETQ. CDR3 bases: TGCGCCAGCAGCTTCGGGGATACGCAGTATTTT. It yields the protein CASSFGDTQYF. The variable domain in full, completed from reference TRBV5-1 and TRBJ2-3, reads KAGVTQTPRYLIKTRGQQVTLSCSPISGHRSVSWYQQTPGQGLQFLFEYFSETQRNKGNFPGRFSGRQFSNSRSEMNVSTLELGDSALYLCASSFGDTQYFGPGTRLTVL.

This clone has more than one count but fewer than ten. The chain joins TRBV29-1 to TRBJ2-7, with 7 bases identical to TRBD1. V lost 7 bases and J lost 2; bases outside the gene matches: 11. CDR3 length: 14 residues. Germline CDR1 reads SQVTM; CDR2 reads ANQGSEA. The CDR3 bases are TGCAGCGCCTCAGACAGGGATAGGGCCTACGAGCAGTACTTC. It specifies CSASDRDRAYEQYF.

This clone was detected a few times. The CDR3 nucleotides are TGTGCCAGCAGCCGGTCGGGGACTAGCGGGAGTCTAGGGGCGTACGAGCAGTACTTC. Translating gives CASSRSGTSGSLGAYEQYF. The chain links TRBV4-2 to TRBJ2-7, with 14 bases that match TRBD2. Trimming removed 4 bases from V and 4 bases from J; junction bases left unmatched: 15. Germline V gene data show CDR1 as LGHNA and CDR2 as YNFKEQ. The CDR3 contains 19 residues.

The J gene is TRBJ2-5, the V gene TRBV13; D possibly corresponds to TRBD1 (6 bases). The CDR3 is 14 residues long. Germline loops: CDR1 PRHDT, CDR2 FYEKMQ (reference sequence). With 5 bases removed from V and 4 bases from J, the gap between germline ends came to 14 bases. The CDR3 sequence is CASSLTGWGETQYF. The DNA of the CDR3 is TGTGCCAGCAGCCTTACAGGGTGGGGAGAGACCCAGTACTTC.

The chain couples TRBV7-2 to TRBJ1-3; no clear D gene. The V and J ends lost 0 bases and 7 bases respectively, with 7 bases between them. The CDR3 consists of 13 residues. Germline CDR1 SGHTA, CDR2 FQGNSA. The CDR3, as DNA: TGTGCCAGCAGCTTAGCATCCATGAACACCATATATTTT. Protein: CASSLASMNTIYF.

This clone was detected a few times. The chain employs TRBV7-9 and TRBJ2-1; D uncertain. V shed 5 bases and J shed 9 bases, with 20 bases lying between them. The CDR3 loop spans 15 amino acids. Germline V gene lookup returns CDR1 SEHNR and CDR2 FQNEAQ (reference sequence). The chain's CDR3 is CASSQVRYFDREQFF. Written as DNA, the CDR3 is TGTGCCAGCAGCCAGGTCCGCTACTTCGACCGTGAGCAGTTCTTC.

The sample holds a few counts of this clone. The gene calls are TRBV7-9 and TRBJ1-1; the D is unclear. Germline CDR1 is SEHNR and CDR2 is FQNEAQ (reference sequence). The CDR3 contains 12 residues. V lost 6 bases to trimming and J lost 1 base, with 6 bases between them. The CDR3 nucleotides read TGTGCCAGCAGACGTAGGAACACTGAAGCTTTCTTT. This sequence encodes CASRRRNTEAFF.

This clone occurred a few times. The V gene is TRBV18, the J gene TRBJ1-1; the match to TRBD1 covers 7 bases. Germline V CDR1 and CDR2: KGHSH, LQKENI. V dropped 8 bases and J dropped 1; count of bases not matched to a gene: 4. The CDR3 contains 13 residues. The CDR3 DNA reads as TGTGCCAGCGGGACAGCGTCGAACACTGAAGCTTTCTTT. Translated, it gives CASGTASNTEAFF.

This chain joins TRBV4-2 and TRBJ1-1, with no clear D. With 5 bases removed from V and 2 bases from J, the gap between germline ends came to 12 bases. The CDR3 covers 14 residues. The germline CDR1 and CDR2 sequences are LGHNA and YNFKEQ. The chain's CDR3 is CASSGSSFNTEAFF. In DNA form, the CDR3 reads TGTGCCAGCAGCGGGAGCAGCTTTAACACTGAAGCTTTCTTT.

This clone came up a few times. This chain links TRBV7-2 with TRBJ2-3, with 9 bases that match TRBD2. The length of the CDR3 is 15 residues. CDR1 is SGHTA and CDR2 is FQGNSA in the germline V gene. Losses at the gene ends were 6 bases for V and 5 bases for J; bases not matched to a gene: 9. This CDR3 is CASSRERAGGDTQYF. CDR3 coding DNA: TGTGCCAGCAGTCGGGAGCGAGCGGGAGGAGATACGCAGTATTTT.

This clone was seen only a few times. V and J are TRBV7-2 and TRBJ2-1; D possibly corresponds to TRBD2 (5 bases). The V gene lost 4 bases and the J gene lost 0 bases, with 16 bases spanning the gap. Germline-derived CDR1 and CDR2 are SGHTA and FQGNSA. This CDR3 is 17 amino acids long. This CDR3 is CASSSQVRGYSYNEQFF. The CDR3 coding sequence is TGTGCCAGCAGCTCCCAGGTTCGGGGATACTCCTACAATGAGCAGTTCTTC.

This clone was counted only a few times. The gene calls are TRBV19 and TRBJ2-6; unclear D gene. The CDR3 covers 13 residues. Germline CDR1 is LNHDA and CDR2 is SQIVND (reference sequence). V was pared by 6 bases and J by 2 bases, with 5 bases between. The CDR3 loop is CASSSAGANVLTF. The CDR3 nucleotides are TGTGCCAGTAGCAGCGCTGGGGCCAACGTCCTGACTTTC.

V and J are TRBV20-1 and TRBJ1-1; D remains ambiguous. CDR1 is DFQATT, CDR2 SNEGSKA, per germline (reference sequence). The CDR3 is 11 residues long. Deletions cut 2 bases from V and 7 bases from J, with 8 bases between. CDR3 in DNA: TGCAGTGCTAGACGCGTGAGTGAAGCTTTCTTT. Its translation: CSARRVSEAFF.

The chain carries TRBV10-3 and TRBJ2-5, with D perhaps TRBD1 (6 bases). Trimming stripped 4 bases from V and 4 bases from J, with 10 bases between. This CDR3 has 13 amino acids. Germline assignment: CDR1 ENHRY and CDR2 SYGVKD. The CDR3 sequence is CAISAQGLETQYF. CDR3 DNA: TGTGCCATCAGTGCACAGGGTCTAGAGACCCAGTACTTC.

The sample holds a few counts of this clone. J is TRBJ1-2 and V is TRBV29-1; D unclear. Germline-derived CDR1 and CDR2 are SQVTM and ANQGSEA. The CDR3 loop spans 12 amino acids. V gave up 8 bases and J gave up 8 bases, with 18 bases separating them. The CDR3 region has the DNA TGCAGCCCCCACGGCGGGTTAGAGGGCTACACCTTC. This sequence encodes CSPHGGLEGYTF.

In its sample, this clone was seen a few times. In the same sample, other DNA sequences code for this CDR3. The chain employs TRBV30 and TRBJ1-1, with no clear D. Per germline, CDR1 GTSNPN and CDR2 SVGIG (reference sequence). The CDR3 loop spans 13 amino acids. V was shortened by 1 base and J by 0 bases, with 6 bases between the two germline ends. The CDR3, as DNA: TGTGCCTGGAGTGGCCAGATGAACACTGAAGCTTTCTTT. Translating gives CAWSGQMNTEAFF.

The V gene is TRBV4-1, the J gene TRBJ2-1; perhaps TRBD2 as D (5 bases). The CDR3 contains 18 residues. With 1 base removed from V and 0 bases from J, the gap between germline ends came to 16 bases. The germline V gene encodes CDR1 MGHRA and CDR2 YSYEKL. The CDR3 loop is CASSQGHIMRASYNEQFF. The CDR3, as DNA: TGCGCCAGCAGCCAAGGGCACATAATGCGGGCCTCCTACAATGAGCAGTTCTTC.

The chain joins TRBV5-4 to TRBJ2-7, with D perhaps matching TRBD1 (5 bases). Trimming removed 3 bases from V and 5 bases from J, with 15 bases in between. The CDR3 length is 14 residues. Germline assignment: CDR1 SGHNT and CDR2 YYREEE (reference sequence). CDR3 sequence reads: CASSWNQGSHEQYF. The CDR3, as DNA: TGTGCCAGCAGCTGGAACCAGGGTTCCCACGAGCAGTACTTC.

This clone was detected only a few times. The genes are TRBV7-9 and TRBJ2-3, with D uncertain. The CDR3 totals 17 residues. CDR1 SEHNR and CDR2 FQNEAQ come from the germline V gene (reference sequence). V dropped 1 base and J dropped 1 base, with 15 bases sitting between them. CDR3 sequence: CASSLGLLVWGTDTQYF. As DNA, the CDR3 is TGTGCCAGCAGCTTAGGACTCTTGGTTTGGGGCACAGATACGCAGTATTTT.

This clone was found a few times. The CDR3 spells CASSLIAGPTYEQYF. The CDR3 nucleotides are TGTGCCAGCAGCTTAATAGCGGGACCTACCTACGAGCAGTACTTC. The chain has TRBV7-3 and TRBJ2-7, with TRBD2 matching 8 bases. The length of the CDR3 is 15 residues. V was clipped by 1 base and J by 2 bases; unmatched bases: 4. Germline lookup yields CDR1 SGHTA and CDR2 FQGTGA. Looking up the rest from reference TRBV7-3 and TRBJ2-7 gives the full variable domain: GAGVSQTPSNKVTEKGKYVELRCDPISGHTALYWYRQSLGQGPEFLIYFQGTGAADDSGLPNDRFFAVRPEGSVSTLKIQRTERGDSAVYLCASSLIAGPTYEQYFGPGTRLTVT.

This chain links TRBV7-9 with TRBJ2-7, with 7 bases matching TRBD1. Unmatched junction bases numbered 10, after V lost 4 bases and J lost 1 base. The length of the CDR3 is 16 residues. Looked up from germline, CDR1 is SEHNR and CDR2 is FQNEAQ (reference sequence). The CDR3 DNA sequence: TGTGCCAGCAGCTCTCTCCCCAGGGGGTTATCCTACGAGCAGTACGTC. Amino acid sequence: CASSSLPRGLSYEQYV.

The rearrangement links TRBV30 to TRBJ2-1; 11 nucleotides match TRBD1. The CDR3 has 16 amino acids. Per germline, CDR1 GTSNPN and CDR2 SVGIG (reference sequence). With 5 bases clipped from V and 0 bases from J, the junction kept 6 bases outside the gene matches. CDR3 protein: CAWGQGARYSYNEQFF. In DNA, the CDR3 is TGTGCCTGGGGACAGGGGGCCCGCTACTCCTACAATGAGCAGTTCTTC.

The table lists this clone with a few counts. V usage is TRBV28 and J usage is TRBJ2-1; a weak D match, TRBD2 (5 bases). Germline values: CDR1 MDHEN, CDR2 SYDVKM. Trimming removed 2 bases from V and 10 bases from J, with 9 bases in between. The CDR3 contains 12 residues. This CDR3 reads CASSLAGAEQFF. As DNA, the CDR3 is TGTGCCAGCAGTTTAGCGGGTGCAGAGCAGTTCTTC.